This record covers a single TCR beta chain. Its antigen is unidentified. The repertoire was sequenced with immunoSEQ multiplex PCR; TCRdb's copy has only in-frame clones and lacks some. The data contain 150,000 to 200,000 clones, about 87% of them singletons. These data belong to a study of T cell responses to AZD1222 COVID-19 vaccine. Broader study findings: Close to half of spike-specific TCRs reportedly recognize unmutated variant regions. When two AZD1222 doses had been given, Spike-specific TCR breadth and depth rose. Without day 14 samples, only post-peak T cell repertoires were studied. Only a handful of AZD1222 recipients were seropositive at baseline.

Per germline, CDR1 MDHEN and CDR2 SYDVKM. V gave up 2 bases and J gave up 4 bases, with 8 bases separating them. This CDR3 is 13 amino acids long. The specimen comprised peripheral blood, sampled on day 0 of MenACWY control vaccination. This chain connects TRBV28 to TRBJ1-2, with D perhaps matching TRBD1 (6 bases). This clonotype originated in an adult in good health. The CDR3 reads CASSLNRVYGYTF. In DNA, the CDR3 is TGTGCCAGCAGTTTAAACAGGGTCTATGGCTACACCTTC.